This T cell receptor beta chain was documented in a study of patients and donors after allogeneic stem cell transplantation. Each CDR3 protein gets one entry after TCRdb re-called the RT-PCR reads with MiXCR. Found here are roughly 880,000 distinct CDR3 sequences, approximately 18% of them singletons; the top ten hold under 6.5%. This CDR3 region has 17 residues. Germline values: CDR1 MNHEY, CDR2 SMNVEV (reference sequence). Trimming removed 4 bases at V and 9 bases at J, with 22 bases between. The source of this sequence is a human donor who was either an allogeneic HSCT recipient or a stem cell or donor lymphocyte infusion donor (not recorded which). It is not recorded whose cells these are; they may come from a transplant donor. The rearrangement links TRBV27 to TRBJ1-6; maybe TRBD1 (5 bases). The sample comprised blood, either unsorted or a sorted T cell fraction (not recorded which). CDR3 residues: CASSYGPRTWGGSPLHF. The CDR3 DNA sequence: TGTGCCAGCAGTTATGGCCCCCGGACTTGGGGGGGTTCACCCCTCCACTTT.